This T cell receptor (beta chain) comes out of a study of OX40 agonist ivuxolimab in advanced cancers. About the investigation overall: The costimulatory receptor OX40 (CD134) was targeted by ivuxolimab, a fully human IgG2 agonistic monoclonal antibody. Intravenous ivuxolimab was administered to patients every 2 weeks at six dose levels: 0.01, 0.1, 0.3, 1.5, 3 and 10 mg/kg. Among the approximately 54 dose-escalation patients, 19 had hepatocellular carcinoma, approximately 15 melanoma, 9 renal cell carcinoma and 9 head and neck cancer. A male proportion of 70% to 90% and a mean age of approximately 55 years, ranging from 23 to 79, were recorded for the dose-escalation cohort. Patients were allowed to have had prior anti-PD-1, anti-PD-L1 or anti-CTLA-4 therapy, and approximately 40% of the dose-escalation patients had been treated with checkpoint inhibitors. Partial responses were achieved by three dose-escalation patients, of whom one had hepatocellular carcinoma and two had cutaneous melanoma. The point of sequencing TCRbeta in the periphery was to test whether ivuxolimab changed TCR sequence diversity and drove clonal T-cell expansion. The paper covers the monotherapy dose-escalation part of the phase I ivuxolimab trial, which included N ≈ 50 patients.

CDR1 is given as MNHEY and CDR2 as SMNVEV, both from the germline V gene (reference sequence). Trimming removed 5 bases from V and 3 bases from J, leaving 8 bases between the germline ends. Spanning cysteine to phenylalanine, the CDR3 consists of 14 amino acids. Left in the record is the CDR3 DNA by itself, 42 bases read in frame from the first base. The trial excluded patients who had a history of autoimmune disease or were on systemic immunosuppression. Peripheral blood for TCR sequencing was collected from all dose cohorts at baseline, on cycle 4 day 1, and on cycle 7 day 1. The samples were taken from a phase I, first-in-human, multicenter, open-label dose-escalation trial of ivuxolimab. Adults with locally advanced or metastatic melanoma, renal cell carcinoma, hepatocellular carcinoma or head and neck squamous cell carcinoma were enrolled in the trial. CD4+ and CD8+ T cells were sorted separately from peripheral blood before TCR sequencing.

Genomic DNA was extracted from sorted cells for sequencing of the TCRbeta CDR3 region. TCRbeta CDR3 regions were sequenced using the immunoSEQ Assay. This is the immuneACCESS table as TCRdb keeps it, with only in-frame sequences that have V and J called. A part of the clones is gone; compared with another copy, unresolved V genes explain less than half, and the rest is unexplained. This sample has tens of thousands of clones in its table, and roughly four fifths of those were observed once. The top ten clones comprise about 2% of the sample. On the study overall, not on this receptor specifically: Low levels of normalized T-cell clonal expansion were also seen in some nonresponding patients. Which antigens the clonally expanded peripheral T cells were specific for was not determined. Clonal expansion of both CD4+ and CD8+ blood T cells was observed from baseline to week 6 at doses 0.1 to 3.0 mg/kg. On average, CD8+ T cells showed more expanded clones than CD4+ T cells after ivuxolimab. In the 0.1-3.0 mg/kg groups, partial responders had among the lowest normalized peripheral clonal expansion, particularly in CD8+ T cells.

For this clone: No antigen is known for it. The input lacks base qualities; no much larger clone sits a single base away.

This clonotype was obtained from an adult with an advanced solid tumor such as melanoma, head and neck, liver or kidney cancer. Rearrangement joined TRBV27 to TRBJ1-6, with a tentative D gene TRBD1 over 5 matching bases. Here the sequenced sample was CD4+ or CD8+ T cells sorted from blood, taken in a trial of the OX40 agonist ivuxolimab. The CDR3 amino acid sequence is: CASSPGLYNSPLHF. The nucleotide sequence reads as follows: TGTGCCAGCAGTCCGGGACTCTATAATTCACCCCTCCACTTT.